This T cell receptor beta chain is drawn from a study of blood T cell repertoires in COVID-19. Participants reported their clinical history, and cohort assignment relied on those reports. Trimming removed 0 bases from V and 4 bases from J; junction bases left unmatched: 5. This CDR3 has 15 amino acids. The germline CDR1 and CDR2 sequences are SGHDN and FVKESK. The method was immunoSEQ multiplex PCR; TCRdb's version includes in-frame clones alone and lacks a portion of them. This table has 280,000 or so clones, almost 90% appearing once. Sequenced: PBMCs or T cells enriched from blood (not recorded which). This chain connects TRBV14 to TRBJ1-2; 7 bases are a match to TRBD1. The origin of this receptor is a woman between 18 and 29 years old with acute COVID-19. CDR3 in DNA: TGTGCCAGCAGCCAAGAGACAGGGATAGTCTATGGCTACACCTTC. This codes for CASSQETGIVYGYTF.